This T cell receptor beta chain was sequenced in a study of cytomegalovirus exposure and HLA in healthy donors (TCRdb year 2017). A note on the overall study: In an earlier analysis of approximately 500 of the donors, 250 to 350 Gb of sequence data and roughly 100 million unique TCR beta sequences from approximately 180 million T cells were reported. The later analysis used no new phenotypic data to find candidate immune exposures, relying instead on TCR beta sequences and their occurrence across donors. Around 320 gigabases of sequencing data and approximately 85 million unique TCR sequences were included in an early release covering roughly 600 HLA-typed donors. The study aimed to test whether cataloging public T cell receptors could reveal signatures of past pathogen exposure. Donor age, sex, ethnicity and CMV serostatus were compiled alongside the repertoire data. Both class I and class II loci were covered by HLA typing, at four-digit resolution. Using immunosequencing, the study profiled T cell repertoires from about 610 subjects and related those repertoires to cytomegalovirus serostatus. The genetic ancestry cluster associated with self-reported Caucasian donors included 80% to 90% of the 300 to 450 genotyped donors. On average, roughly 250,000 unique TCR beta nucleotide sequences were sequenced per donor among 398 genotyped donors of the cohort, with around 19% of those sequences being non-productive. Four to six DR-DQ haplotypes were handled as single units for association and clustering, since linkage in the cohort was strong. Every discovery cohort repertoire had been produced on one sequencing platform. A later genetic analysis used genome-wide SNP genotypes for 398 of the 666 donors, treating that subset as a discovery cohort. A later analysis re-examined previously published TCR beta repertoires from more than 600 donors and added high-resolution HLA genotyping to investigate patterns of TCR occurrence. The number of typed donors differed by locus: about 620-640 for A, B, C, DRB1 and DQB1; approximately 530 for DQA1; approximately 600 for DPA1; and about 450 for DPB1. To decide whether each TCR beta V gene segment behaved as functional or pseudogenic, an earlier analysis of approximately 600 of the donors relied on high-throughput TCR beta sequencing. To predict cytomegalovirus infection status, the study brought together high-throughput TCR immunosequencing, statistical association of individual TCRs with disease status, and machine learning. In addition to the first cohort of 666 subjects, a separate validation cohort of about 120 different subjects was used.

The cohort consisted of fewer than 700 healthy bone marrow donors. Cohort members were all nominally healthy when sampled, although unrecorded immune exposures were likely present. The donor was CMV seronegative and belonged to the group of 380 or so seronegative cohort members. Every donor gave a peripheral blood sample, and the peripheral blood mononuclear cells from that sample were used for TCR beta sequencing. The Qiagen DNeasy Blood Extraction Kit was used to extract genomic DNA from the blood cell samples. For CDR1 and CDR2, the germline V gene lists LGHNA and YNFKEQ. The germline V and J ends show losses of 0 bases and 6 bases respectively, and no gene match explains 7 bases of the junction. The CDR3 numbers 15 residues from cysteine through phenylalanine. Only the CDR3 part of the read is kept: 45 bases, read in frame from the first base. The library was built by means of the immunoSEQ multiplex PCR assay. The multiplex PCR relied on a mix of 60 forward primers for TCR Vbeta segments and 13 reverse primers for TCR Jbeta segments. The CDR3 region of rearranged TCR beta genes was amplified from genomic DNA with a multiplex PCR assay. The amplified TCR beta libraries were sequenced on the Illumina HiSeq System as 87-base-pair reads. In the source study's methods: A later analysis counted about 82 million unique TCR beta chains across the 700 or so repertoires, and around 12 million of these chains were shared by at least two donors. Raw reads were error-corrected and collapsed into unique sequences with a nearest-neighbor algorithm that merged closely related sequences to remove PCR and sequencing errors. Alignment of CDR3 sequences to IMGT reference sequences was used to assign V, D and J gene segments. Each retained sequence needed at least a six-nucleotide match to both a V gene segment and a J gene segment. A rearrangement was called productive if the CDR3 had no stop codons and remained in frame with V and J, and every other rearrangement was called non-productive. Following IMGT convention, CDR3 was defined as the stretch from the second conserved V-encoded cysteine up to the conserved J-encoded phenylalanine. Sequences without an unambiguous match to a single V gene segment were excluded from the earlier analysis of 500 to 700 of the donors. An earlier analysis of approximately 590 of the donors classified V segments as functional when productive rearrangements were above 56.7% and as segregating when the standard deviation between donors was above 5%. To diagnose cytomegalovirus status from the catalog of TCR beta chain sequences, a statistical classification framework was built. V and J gene assignment, in a later analysis, came from comparing TCR nucleotide sequences with IMGT/GENE-DB human TR gene sequences. A later analysis assigned CDR3 sequences and most-parsimonious VDJ recombination scenarios with the TCRdist pipeline. In a later analysis, every TCR beta chain was defined by the combination of its CDR3 amino acid sequence and its V-gene family, and reads without a unique V-gene family were dropped. In a later analysis, 550 to 650 highly shared, low-generation-probability nucleotide sequences were removed to address suspected cross-contamination and a sequencing artifact. For each public chain, a later analysis derived a clonal expansion index from normalized ranks of inferred template counts within each repertoire. A later analysis computed generation probabilities with a VDJ recombination model fitted to out-of-frame rearrangements, and checked the results against IGoR. In a later analysis, hypergeometric tests were used to score TCR-TCR, TCR-HLA and TCR-CMV co-occurrence, with a repertoire-size bias correction applied to TCR pairs. False discovery rates were estimated in a later analysis by permuting HLA or CMV assignments 20 times. A later analysis grouped co-occurring TCRs with DBSCAN, adding TCRdist sequence similarity when clustering within HLA-allele-positive subsets. Repertoires with fewer than 30,000 or more than 120,000 public chains were left out of co-occurrence clustering, as were roughly five repertoires with anomalous nucleotide sharing. TCRdb's version of the immuneACCESS table is confined to in-frame rearrangements and falls short of the full clone set. An unresolved V gene accounts for under half of the shortfall where checked; the remainder is of unknown origin. D and trimming come from the DNA, and the V and J calls and clone size come from that table. This sample gives 210,000 or so clones in total; around 83% of them show up just once. Approximately 1.5% of the sample is taken by the ten largest.

The paper as a whole reports these results and caveats: According to a later analysis, most CMV-associated TCR beta chains appeared to be HLA-restricted, and the HLA associations seemed to be driven largely by CMV exposure. The sequencing pipeline was judged likely to have produced a cluster of highly shared sequence variants as a technical artifact. In a later genetic analysis, a missense DCLRE1C variant was associated with V-gene and J-gene trimming of TCR beta chains, and the association was replicated in an independent cohort. Linkage disequilibrium might explain the correlated functional status among segregating V segments, but an unknown experimental factor could not be ruled out. In a later analysis, TCR association rates were found to vary across HLA loci, with the most associated TCRs seen for DRB1 alleles and the fewest for HLA-C alleles. Some IMGT-functional V segments, including TRBV6-2 and TRBV6-3, could not be told apart with the 87-base-pair reads, so those segments were excluded. The cohort was sequenced for TCR beta chains only, and without alpha or paired-chain data the features that could be detected were limited. The study listed 164 TCR beta chains as associated with cytomegalovirus. In a later analysis, 16,951 TCR beta sequences were associated with specific HLA alleles at a false discovery rate of 0.05. In an earlier analysis of 587 of the donors, most TCR beta V segments appeared in productive rearrangements about 87% or about 30% of the time, broadly matching IMGT annotations. The classifier was reported to diagnose cytomegalovirus status with high specificity and sensitivity in both the original and validation cohorts. A further reported finding was that TCR beta sequences accurately predicted the HLA-A and HLA-B alleles for most subjects in the first cohort. CMV serostatus was the only immune exposure information available for the cohort. Some 15 rarely observed V segments, including chromosome 9 orphons, were excluded from the earlier analysis of several hundred of the donors because counts were too low. Across donors, most TCR sequences were observed very rarely, whereas some public TCRs were present in many individuals. In a later analysis, HLA-associated TCR beta chains were found to be more clonally expanded and to have lower generation probabilities than equally common non-associated chains. It was suggested by the authors that the approach could potentially be generalized to other disease states and immunological phenotypes. Compared with the 666-donor mean, donors in an Asian-associated ancestry cluster had fewer N-insertions in productive TCRs, according to a later genetic analysis. Assigning TCR associations to individual alleles was difficult when HLA alleles, especially DR and DQ, strongly co-occurred. In vitro tests confirmed that a few of the cytomegalovirus-associated TCR beta chains recognize cytomegalovirus antigens. Because some donors lacked HLA typing at each locus, the association tests relied only on the typed subset. The presence/absence analyses assumed that sequencing depth was roughly uniform across donors, and that assumption may not be true. Several of the top co-occurrence clusters appeared to be linked to parvovirus B19, influenza, CMV and Epstein-Barr virus, according to a later analysis.

Regarding this clone: What antigen it recognizes has not been identified. The record has no base qualities; no much larger clone is one base away.

The sequenced sample consisted of PBMCs. This sequence originates from a girl aged 10-17 years in good health and CMV-seronegative. The chain is made from TRBV4-2 and TRBJ2-7; 8 of the junction bases match TRBD2. The CDR3 corresponds to CASSQEATGGGEQYF. The DNA reads TGTGCCAGCAGCCAAGAGGCGACCGGGGGGGGCGAGCAGTACTTC.